These T cell receptor beta chains were read from a single sample in a study of PD-L1 blockade in urothelial cancer. Method: immunoSEQ multiplex PCR; TCRdb's copy keeps in-frame clones and lacks some. The table shows tens of thousands of clones, with more than 85% occurring only once. The sequences come from PBMCs, collected around atezolizumab (anti-PD-L1) treatment. The receptor set was obtained from a man in his sixties with urothelial cancer. Both conserved end residues are part of each CDR3. D genes are given only for firm matches. The size field is filled for only some rows; it gives once, few, many or a size class.

v_gene	j_gene	abundance	d_gene	CDR3nt	CDR3aa
TRBV7-4	TRBJ1-4	.	TRBD1	TGTGCCAGCAGCAGACAGGGACGGGAAAAACTGTTTTTT	CASSRQGREKLFF
TRBV15	TRBJ2-3	.	TRBD2	TGTGCCAGCCGCGGGGGAGGGTTCGATACGCAGTATTTT	CASRGGGFDTQYF
TRBV5-4	TRBJ2-3	.	.	TGTGCCAGCAGCCTGGGGGCAGGGCCTACGGCAGATACGCAGTATTTT	CASSLGAGPTADTQYF
TRBV7-3	TRBJ2-5	.	TRBD2	TGTGCCAGCAGCTTATCATCTAGCGGGAGTAGGGAGACCCAGTACTTC	CASSLSSSGSRETQYF
TRBV29-1	TRBJ2-3	few	.	TGCAGCGTTGGAAAACTAGCATCTAGGGATACGCAGTATTTT	CSVGKLASRDTQYF
TRBV7-9	TRBJ1-3	.	.	TGTGCCAGCAGCTTAGGCAGGGGCACTGGAAACACCATATATTTT	CASSLGRGTGNTIYF
TRBV9	TRBJ2-7	.	TRBD2	TGTGCCAGCAGCGTCGACCTAGCGGGAGGCCTCTCCTACGAGCAGTACTTC	CASSVDLAGGLSYEQYF
TRBV6-5	TRBJ1-4	.	.	TGTGCCACCAGGGTAAAGGGGCACTGGAATGAAAAACTGTTTTTT	CATRVKGHWNEKLFF
TRBV2	TRBJ1-3	.	.	TGTGCCAGCAGTCAACAGGGATTTGGAAACACCATATATTTT	CASSQQGFGNTIYF
TRBV9	TRBJ2-2	.	TRBD2	TGTGCCAGCAGCGTCGACTATGGGCTAGCGGGAGGGTCCACCGGGGAGCTGTTTTTT	CASSVDYGLAGGSTGELFF
TRBV19	TRBJ2-2	.	.	TGTGCCAGTAAACAGCTTACCGGGGAGCTGTTTTTT	CASKQLTGELFF
TRBV5-5	TRBJ2-2	.	TRBD2	TGTGCCAGCAGCGGGAGCGGGAGCGGGACCGGGGAGCTGTTTTTT	CASSGSGSGTGELFF
TRBV4-1	TRBJ2-1	.	.	TGCGCCAGCAGCCAAGATAACTACAATGAGCAGTTCTTC	CASSQDNYNEQFF
TRBV28	TRBJ1-2	.	TRBD1	TGTGCCAGCAGTCTCCGGACAGGACCAACCGATGGCTACACCTTC	CASSLRTGPTDGYTF
TRBV7-2	TRBJ1-5	once	.	TGTGCCAGCAGGACAGCTCAGAATCAGCCCCAGCATTTT	CASRTAQNQPQHF
TRBV7-2	TRBJ2-1	.	TRBD2	TGTGCCAGCAGCCTTCTAGCGGGAGGGATATATGAGCAGTTCTTC	CASSLLAGGIYEQFF
TRBV5-4	TRBJ2-5	.	.	TGTGCCAGCCACCCCCTAACGAGCGTGGAGACCCAGTACTTC	CASHPLTSVETQYF
TRBV4-1	TRBJ2-4	.	TRBD1	TGCGCCAGCAGCCAAGGGACAGGGGTGGCCATTCAGTACTTC	CASSQGTGVAIQYF
TRBV18	TRBJ2-7	.	.	TGTGCCAGCTCACCACAGTCCCGGGAGCAGTACTTC	CASSPQSREQYF
TRBV7-9	TRBJ2-7	.	TRBD1	TGTGCCAGCAGCTTATCACTCGGACAGGGGGTTTACGAGCAGTACTTC	CASSLSLGQGVYEQYF
TRBV9	TRBJ2-3	.	.	TGTGCCAGCAGCGGCCCCTACACAGATACGCAGTATTTT	CASSGPYTDTQYF
TRBV7-8	TRBJ1-5	.	.	TGTGCCAGCAGCCCTTTGGGACATTATAGCAATCAGCCCCAGCATTTT	CASSPLGHYSNQPQHF
TRBV30	TRBJ2-5	.	.	TGTGCCTGGACAGGGCTCCCCGAGGAGACCCAGTACTTC	CAWTGLPEETQYF
TRBV11-2	TRBJ2-1	.	TRBD2	TGTGCCAGCAGCCTCTTTAGCGGGAGCGATGAGCAGTTCTTC	CASSLFSGSDEQFF
TRBV28	TRBJ2-2	.	.	TGTGCCAGCACCTGGGGCGTCGGGGAGCTGTTTTTT	CASTWGVGELFF
TRBV15	TRBJ2-4	.	.	TGTGCCACCAGCAGAGATAGGGCGGGAAAGCCCCAATTTCAGTACTTC	CATSRDRAGKPQFQYF
TRBV7-2	TRBJ1-2	.	TRBD1	TGTGCCAGCAGCTTATCCCTTACAGGGGCCTATGGCTACACCTTC	CASSLSLTGAYGYTF
TRBV27	TRBJ2-3	.	TRBD2	TGTGCCAGTCGGAGTGCGACTAGCGCCTTGCTCGCGCAGTATTTT	CASRSATSALLAQYF
TRBV7-8	TRBJ2-7	.	.	TGTGCCAGCCGACAAAGACAGGCCCTCGCCTACGAGCAGTACTTC	CASRQRQALAYEQYF
TRBV7-9	TRBJ1-2	.	TRBD1	TGTGCCAGCAGCTTAGCGCTTGGACAGGGAATGGTCCACACCTTC	CASSLALGQGMVHTF
TRBV7-6	TRBJ2-7	.	TRBD1	TGTGCCAGCAGCTTGTTCTCCGGACAGGGGGTTGGTGAGCAGTACTTC	CASSLFSGQGVGEQYF
TRBV11-3	TRBJ1-3	.	.	TGTGCCAGCAGCGTTTTTCAGGGAAACACCATATATTTT	CASSVFQGNTIYF